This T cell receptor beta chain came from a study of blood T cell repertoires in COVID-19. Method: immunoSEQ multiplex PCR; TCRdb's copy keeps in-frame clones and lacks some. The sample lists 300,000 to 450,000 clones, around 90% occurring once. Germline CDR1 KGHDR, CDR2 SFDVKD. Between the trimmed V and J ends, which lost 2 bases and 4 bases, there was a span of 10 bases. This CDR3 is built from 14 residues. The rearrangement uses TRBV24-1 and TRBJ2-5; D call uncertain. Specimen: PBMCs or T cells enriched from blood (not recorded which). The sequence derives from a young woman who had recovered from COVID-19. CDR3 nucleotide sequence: TGTGCCACCAGTGATTGGGCCGGCGCAGAGACCCAGTACTTC. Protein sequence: CATSDWAGAETQYF.